Included here is one T cell receptor beta chain sequence, with context. Its antigen is not known. This sample is drawn from a study of memory CD4+ T cells and cytomegalovirus serostatus. Study summary: This sample comes from healthy Belgian adults, 9 CMV seropositive, approximately 25 seronegative. Study observations and caveats: CD4+ memory repertoires contained 67 of 164 reported CMV TCRbeta sequences.

Profiling relied on immunoSEQ multiplex PCR, and the TCRdb table lists in-frame clones only, not all of them. The sample shows approximately 53,000 clones, roughly 80% of them seen only once. Trimming took 7 bases from V and 3 from J, leaving 15 bases between them. Germline V gene sequence: CDR1 LNHDA, CDR2 SQIVND (reference sequence). The CDR3 spans 14 residues. Single viable CD3+CD4+CD8-CD45RO+ cells were sorted as the memory CD4+ T cells. The specimen sequenced was memory CD4+ T cells from blood. J is TRBJ1-2 and V is TRBV19; the D is unclear. The clonotype originates from an adult in good health and CMV-seronegative. CDR3 protein: CASTNPGRDYGYTF. For the CDR3, the DNA is TGTGCCAGTACTAACCCCGGACGCGACTATGGCTACACCTTC.